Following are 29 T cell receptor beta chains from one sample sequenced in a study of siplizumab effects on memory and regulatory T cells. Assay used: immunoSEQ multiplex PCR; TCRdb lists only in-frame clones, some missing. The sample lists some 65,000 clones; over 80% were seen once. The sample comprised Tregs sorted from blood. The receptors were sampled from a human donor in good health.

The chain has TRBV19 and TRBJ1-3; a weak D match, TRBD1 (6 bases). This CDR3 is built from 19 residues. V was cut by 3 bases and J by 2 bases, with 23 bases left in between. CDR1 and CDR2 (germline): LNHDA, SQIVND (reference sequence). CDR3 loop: CASSIWRGVNSRAGNTIYF. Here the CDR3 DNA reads TGTGCCAGTAGTATCTGGAGGGGGGTCAACTCCCGGGCTGGAAACACCATATATTTT.

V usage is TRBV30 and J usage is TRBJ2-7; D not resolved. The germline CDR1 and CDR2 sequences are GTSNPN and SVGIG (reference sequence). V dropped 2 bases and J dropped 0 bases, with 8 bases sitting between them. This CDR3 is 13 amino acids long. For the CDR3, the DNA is TGTGCCTGGAGTCTTAGTAGCTCCTACGAGCAGTACTTC. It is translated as CAWSLSSSYEQYF. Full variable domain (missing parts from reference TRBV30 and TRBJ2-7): SQTIHQWPATLVQPVGSPLSLECTVEGTSNPNLYWYRQAAGRGLQLLFYSVGIGQISSEVPQNLSASRPQDRQFILSSKKLLLSDSGFYLCAWSLSSSYEQYFGPGTRLTVT.

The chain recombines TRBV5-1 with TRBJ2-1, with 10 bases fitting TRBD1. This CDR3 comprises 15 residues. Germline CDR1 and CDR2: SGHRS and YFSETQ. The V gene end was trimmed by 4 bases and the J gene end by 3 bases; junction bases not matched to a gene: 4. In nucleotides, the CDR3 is TGCGCCAGCAGCCTCCGGGACAGGGGCTACAATGAGCAGTTCTTC. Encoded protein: CASSLRDRGYNEQFF.

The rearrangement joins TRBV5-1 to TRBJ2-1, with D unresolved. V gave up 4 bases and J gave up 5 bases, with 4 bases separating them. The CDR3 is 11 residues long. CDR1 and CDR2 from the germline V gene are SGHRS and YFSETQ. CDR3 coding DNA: TGCGCCAGCAGCCTAAACAATGAGCAGTTCTTC. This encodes CASSLNNEQFF.

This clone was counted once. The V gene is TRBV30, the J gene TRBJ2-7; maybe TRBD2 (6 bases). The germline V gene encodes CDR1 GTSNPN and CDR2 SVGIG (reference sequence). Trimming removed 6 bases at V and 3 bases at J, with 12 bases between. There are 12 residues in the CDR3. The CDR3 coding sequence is TGTGCCTGCCGTCCGGGGGACTACGAGCAGTACTTC. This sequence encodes CACRPGDYEQYF.

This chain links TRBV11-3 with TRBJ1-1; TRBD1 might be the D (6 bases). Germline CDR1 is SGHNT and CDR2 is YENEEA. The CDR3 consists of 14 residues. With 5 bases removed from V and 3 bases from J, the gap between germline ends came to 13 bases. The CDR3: CASSQDRTDTEAFF. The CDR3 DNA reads TGTGCCAGCAGCCAAGATCGGACAGACACTGAAGCTTTCTTT.

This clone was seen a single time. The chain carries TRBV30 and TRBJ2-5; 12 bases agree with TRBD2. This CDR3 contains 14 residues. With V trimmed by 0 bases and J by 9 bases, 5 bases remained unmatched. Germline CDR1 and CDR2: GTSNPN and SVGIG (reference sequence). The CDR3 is CAWSVRGLAGSQYF. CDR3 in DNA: TGTGCCTGGAGTGTACGAGGACTAGCGGGATCCCAGTACTTC.

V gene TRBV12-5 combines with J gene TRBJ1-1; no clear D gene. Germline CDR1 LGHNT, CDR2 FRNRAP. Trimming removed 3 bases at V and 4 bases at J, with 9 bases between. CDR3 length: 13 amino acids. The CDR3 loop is CASGFRPSTEAFF. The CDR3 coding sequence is TGTGCTAGTGGTTTTAGACCGAGCACTGAAGCTTTCTTT.

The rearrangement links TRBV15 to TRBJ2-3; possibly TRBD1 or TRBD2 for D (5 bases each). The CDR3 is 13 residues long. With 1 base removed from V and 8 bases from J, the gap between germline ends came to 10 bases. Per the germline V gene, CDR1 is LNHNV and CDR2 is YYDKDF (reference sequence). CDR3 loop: CATSRVRDGTQYF. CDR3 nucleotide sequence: TGTGCCACCAGCAGAGTTAGGGACGGTACGCAGTATTTT.

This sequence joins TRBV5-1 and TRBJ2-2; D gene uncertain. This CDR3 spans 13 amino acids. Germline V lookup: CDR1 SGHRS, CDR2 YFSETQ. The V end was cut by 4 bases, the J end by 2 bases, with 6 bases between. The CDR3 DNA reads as TGCGCCAGCAGCCGCGAAAACACCGGGGAGCTGTTTTTT. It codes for CASSRENTGELFF.

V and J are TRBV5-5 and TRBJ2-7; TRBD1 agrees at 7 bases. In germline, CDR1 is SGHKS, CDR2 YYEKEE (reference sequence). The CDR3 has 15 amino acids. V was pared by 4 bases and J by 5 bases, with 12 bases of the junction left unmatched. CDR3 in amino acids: CASSPTGTAYHEQYF. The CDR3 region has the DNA TGTGCCAGCAGCCCGACCGGGACAGCGTATCACGAGCAGTACTTC.

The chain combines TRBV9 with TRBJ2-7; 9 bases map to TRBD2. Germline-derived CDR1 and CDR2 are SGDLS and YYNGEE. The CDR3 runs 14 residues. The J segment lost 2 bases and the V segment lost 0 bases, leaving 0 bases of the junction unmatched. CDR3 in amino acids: CASSVGLAAYEQYF. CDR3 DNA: TGTGCCAGCAGCGTAGGACTAGCGGCCTACGAGCAGTACTTC.

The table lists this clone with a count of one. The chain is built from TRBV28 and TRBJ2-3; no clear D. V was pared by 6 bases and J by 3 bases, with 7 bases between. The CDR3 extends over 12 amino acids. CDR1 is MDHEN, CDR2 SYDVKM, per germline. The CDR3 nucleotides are TGTGCCAGCAGCCCTGGTACAGATACGCAGTATTTT. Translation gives CASSPGTDTQYF.

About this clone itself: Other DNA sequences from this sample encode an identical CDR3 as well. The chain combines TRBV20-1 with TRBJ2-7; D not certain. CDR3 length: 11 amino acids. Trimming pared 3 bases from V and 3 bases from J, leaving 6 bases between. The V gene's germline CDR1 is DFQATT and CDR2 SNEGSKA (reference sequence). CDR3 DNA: TGCAGTGCTAGCCGCGGCTACGAGCAGTACTTC. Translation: CSASRGYEQYF.

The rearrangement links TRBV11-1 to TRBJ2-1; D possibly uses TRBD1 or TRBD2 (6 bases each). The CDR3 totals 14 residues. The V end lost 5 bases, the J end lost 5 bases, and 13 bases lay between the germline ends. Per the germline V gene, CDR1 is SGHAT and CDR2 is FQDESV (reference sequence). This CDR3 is CASSLGGRDNEQFF. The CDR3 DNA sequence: TGTGCCAGCAGCCTAGGGGGGAGAGACAATGAGCAGTTCTTC. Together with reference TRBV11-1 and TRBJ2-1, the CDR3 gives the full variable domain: EAEVAQSPRYKITEKSQAVAFWCDPISGHATLYWYRQILGQGPELLVQFQDESVVDDSQLPKDRFSAERLKGVDSTLKIQPAELGDSAMYLCASSLGGRDNEQFFGPGTRLTVL.

For the CDR3, the DNA is TGTGCCAGCAGCTTACCTGTACCGGGAGTGGAGACCCAGTACTTC. The encoded protein is CASSLPVPGVETQYF. The chain has TRBV7-8 and TRBJ2-5; TRBD2 is a possible D gene (6 bases). V lost 2 bases to trimming and J lost 5 bases, with 15 bases between them. There are 15 residues in the CDR3. Germline CDR1 SGHVS, CDR2 FQNEAQ.

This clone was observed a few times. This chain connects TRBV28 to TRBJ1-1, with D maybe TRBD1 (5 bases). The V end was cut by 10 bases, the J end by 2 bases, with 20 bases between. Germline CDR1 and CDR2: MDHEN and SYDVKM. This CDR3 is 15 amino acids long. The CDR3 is CATKHGGDGNTEAFF. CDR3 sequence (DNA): TGTGCCACCAAACATGGAGGGGATGGTAACACTGAAGCTTTCTTT.

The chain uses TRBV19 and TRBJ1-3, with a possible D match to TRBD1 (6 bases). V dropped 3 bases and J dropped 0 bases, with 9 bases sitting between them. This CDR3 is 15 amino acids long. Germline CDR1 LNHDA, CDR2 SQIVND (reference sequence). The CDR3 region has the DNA TGTGCCAGTAGTATCCGGGACATCTCTGGAAACACCATATATTTT. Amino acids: CASSIRDISGNTIYF. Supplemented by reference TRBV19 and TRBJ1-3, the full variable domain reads DGGITQSPKYLFRKEGQNVTLSCEQNLNHDAMYWYRQDPGQGLRLIYYSQIVNDFQKGDIAEGYSVSREKKESFPLTVTSAQKNPTAFYLCASSIRDISGNTIYFGEGSWLTVV.

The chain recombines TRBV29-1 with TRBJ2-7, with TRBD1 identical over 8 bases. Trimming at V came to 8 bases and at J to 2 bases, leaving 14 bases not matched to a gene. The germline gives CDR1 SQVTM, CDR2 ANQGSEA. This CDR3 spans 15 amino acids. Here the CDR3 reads CSTSQGAGGPYEQYF. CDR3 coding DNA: TGCAGCACGAGCCAGGGAGCAGGGGGCCCCTACGAGCAGTACTTC.

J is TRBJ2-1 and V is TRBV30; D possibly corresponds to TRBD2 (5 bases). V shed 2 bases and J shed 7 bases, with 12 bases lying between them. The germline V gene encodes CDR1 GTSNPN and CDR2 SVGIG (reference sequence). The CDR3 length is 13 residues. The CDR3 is CAWSWTGRNEQFF. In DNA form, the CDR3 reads TGTGCCTGGAGTTGGACTGGGCGGAATGAGCAGTTCTTC.

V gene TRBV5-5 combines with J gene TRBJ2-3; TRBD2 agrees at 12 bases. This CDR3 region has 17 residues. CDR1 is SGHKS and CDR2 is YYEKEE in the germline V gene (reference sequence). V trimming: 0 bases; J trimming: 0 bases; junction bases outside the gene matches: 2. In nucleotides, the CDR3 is TGTGCCAGCAGCTTGGCCGGGACTAGCGGGAGCACAGATACGCAGTATTTT. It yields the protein CASSLAGTSGSTDTQYF.

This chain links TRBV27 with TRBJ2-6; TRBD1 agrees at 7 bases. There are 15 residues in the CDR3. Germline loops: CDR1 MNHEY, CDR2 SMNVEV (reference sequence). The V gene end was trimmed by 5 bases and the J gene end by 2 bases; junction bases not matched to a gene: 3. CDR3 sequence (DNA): TGTGCCAGCAGTCTCACAGGGGCTGGGGCCAACGTCCTGACTTTC. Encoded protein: CASSLTGAGANVLTF.

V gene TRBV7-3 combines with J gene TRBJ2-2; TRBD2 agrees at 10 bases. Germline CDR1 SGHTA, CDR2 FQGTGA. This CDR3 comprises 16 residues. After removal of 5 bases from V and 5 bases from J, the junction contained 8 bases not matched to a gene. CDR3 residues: CASSLGLAARTGELFF. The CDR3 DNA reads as TGTGCCAGCAGCCTAGGACTAGCGGCGAGAACCGGGGAGCTGTTTTTT.

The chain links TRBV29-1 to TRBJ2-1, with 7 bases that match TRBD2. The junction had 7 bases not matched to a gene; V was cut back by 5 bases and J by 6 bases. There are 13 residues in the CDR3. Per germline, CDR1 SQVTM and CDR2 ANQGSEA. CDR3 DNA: TGCAGCGTTTCGGGGGAGGGCCTCAATGAGCAGTTCTTC. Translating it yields CSVSGEGLNEQFF.

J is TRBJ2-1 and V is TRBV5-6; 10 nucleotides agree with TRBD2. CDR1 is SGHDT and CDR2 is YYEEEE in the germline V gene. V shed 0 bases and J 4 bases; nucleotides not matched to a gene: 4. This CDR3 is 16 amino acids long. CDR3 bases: TGTGCCAGCAGCTTGGCGGCTAGCGGGGGTTACAATGAGCAGTTCTTC. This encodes CASSLAASGGYNEQFF. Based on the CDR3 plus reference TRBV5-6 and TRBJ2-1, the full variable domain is DAGVTQSPTHLIKTRGQQVTLRCSPKSGHDTVSWYQQALGQGPQFIFQYYEEEERQRGNFPDRFSGHQFPNYSSELNVNALLLGDSALYLCASSLAASGGYNEQFFGPGTRLTVL.

CDR3 DNA: TGTGCCAGCAGTGGTCCGGGACCGAGGCCCGCTTTCTTT. Translating gives CASSGPGPRPAFF. The chain employs TRBV6-1 and TRBJ1-1; possibly TRBD1 for D (5 bases). CDR3 size: 13 residues. Germline values: CDR1 MNHNS, CDR2 SASEGT. Trimming left V 4 bases short and J 11 bases short, with 17 bases between.

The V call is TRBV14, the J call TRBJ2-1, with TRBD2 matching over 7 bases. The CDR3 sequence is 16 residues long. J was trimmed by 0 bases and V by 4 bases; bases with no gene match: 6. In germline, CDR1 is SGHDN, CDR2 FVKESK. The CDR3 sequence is CASSLRGRSSYNEQFF. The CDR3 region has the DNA TGTGCCAGCAGCCTTCGCGGGAGAAGCTCCTACAATGAGCAGTTCTTC.

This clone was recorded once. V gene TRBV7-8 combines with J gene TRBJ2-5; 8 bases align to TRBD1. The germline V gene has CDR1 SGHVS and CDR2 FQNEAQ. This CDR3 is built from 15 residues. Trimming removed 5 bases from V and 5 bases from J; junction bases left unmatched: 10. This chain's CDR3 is CASSRWDRILETQYF. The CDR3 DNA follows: TGTGCCAGCAGCCGGTGGGACAGGATCCTGGAGACCCAGTACTTC. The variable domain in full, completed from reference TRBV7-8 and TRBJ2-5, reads GAGVSQSPRYKVAKRGQDVALRCDPISGHVSLFWYQQALGQGPEFLTYFQNEAQLDKSGLPSDRFFAERPEGSVSTLKIQRTQQEDSAVYLCASSRWDRILETQYFGPGTRLLVL.

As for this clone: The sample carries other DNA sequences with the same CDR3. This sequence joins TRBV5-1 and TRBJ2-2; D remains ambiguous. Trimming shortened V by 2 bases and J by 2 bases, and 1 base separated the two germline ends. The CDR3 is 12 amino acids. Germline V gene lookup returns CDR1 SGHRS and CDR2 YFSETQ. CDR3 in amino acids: CASSLNTGELFF. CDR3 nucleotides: TGCGCCAGCAGCTTAAACACCGGGGAGCTGTTTTTT. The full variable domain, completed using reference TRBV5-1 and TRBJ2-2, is KAGVTQTPRYLIKTRGQQVTLSCSPISGHRSVSWYQQTPGQGLQFLFEYFSETQRNKGNFPGRFSGRQFSNSRSEMNVSTLELGDSALYLCASSLNTGELFFGEGSRLTVL.